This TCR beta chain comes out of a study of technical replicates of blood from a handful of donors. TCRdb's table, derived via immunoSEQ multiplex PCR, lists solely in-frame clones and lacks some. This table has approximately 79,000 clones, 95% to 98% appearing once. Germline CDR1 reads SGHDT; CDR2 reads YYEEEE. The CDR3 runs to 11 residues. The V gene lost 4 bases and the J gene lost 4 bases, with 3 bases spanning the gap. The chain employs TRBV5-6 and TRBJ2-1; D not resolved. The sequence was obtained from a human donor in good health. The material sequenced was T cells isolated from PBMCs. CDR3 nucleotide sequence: TGTGCCAGCAGCGCGTACAATGAGCAGTTCTTC. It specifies CASSAYNEQFF.